The clone carrying this TCR beta chain is labeled medium-sized (0.01 to 0.1%). Its specificity is unknown. Clones were sequenced by immunoSEQ multiplex PCR, and TCRdb holds only the in-frame ones, with some missing. Observed in the sample are around 1,800 clones, none of them singletons. This CDR3 has 15 amino acids. Germline-derived CDR1 and CDR2 are SGHRS and YFSETQ. Trimming cost V 0 bases and J 5 bases; bases outside gene matches: 7. This sample was included in a study of T cells after posttransplantation cyclophosphamide. Findings and caveats of the study: Skin or GI-infiltrating T cells shared few TRB sequences with blood. TRB clonality was highly associated with recipient CMV seropositivity and reactivation. Donor-recipient repertoire similarity was low at 1-2 months, rising over year one.

A marrow graft followed busulfan-fludarabine conditioning, with cyclophosphamide on days +3 and +4. The TCR was taken from a female patient aged 60 to 70 who received an allogeneic stem cell transplant from a related donor and was CMV-positive. Some T cells may be the graft donor's. The sequenced sample was PBMCs, obtained more than 32 days after allogeneic stem cell transplant with posttransplant cyclophosphamide. The V gene is TRBV5-1, the J gene TRBJ2-7, with 8 positions matching TRBD1. CDR3: CASSLGTGKKHEQYF. The CDR3 DNA follows: TGCGCCAGCAGCTTGGGGACAGGGAAGAAGCACGAGCAGTACTTC.